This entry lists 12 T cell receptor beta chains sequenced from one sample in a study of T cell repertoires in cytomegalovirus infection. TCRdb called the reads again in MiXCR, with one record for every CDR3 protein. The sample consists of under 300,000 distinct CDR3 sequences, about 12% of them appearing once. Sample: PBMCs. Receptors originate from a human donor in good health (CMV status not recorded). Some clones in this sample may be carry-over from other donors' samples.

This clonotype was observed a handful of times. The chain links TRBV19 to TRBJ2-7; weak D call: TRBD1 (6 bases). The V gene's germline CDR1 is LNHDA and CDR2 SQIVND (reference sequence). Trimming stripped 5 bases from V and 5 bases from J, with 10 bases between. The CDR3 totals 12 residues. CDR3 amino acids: CASSGTKHEQYF. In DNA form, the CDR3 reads TGTGCCAGTAGTGGGACAAAGCACGAGCAGTACTTC.

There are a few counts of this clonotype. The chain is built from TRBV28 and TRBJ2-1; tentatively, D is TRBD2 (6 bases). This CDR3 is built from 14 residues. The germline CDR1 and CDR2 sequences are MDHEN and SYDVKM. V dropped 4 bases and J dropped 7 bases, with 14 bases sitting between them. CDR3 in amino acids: CASSSGGADNEQFF. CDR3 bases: TGTGCCAGCAGTTCAGGAGGGGCGGATAATGAGCAGTTCTTC.

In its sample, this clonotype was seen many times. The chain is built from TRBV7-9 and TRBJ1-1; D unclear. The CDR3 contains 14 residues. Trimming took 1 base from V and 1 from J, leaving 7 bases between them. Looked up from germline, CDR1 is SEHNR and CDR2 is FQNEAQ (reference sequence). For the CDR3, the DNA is TGTGCCAGCAGCTTAGGCACCCAGAACACTGAAGCTTTCTTT. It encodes CASSLGTQNTEAFF.

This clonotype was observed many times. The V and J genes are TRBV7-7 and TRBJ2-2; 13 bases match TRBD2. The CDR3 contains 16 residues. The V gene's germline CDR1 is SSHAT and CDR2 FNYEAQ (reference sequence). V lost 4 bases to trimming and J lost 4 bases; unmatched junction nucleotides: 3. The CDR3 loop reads CASSYRTSGSTGELFF. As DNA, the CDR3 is TGTGCCAGCAGCTATCGGACTAGCGGGAGCACCGGGGAGCTGTTTTTT.

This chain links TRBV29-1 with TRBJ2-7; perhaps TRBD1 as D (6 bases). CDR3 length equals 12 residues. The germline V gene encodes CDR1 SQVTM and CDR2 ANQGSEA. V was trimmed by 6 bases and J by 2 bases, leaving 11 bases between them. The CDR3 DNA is TGCAGCGTCAGACAGGTCCCCTACGAGCAGTACTTC. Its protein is CSVRQVPYEQYF.

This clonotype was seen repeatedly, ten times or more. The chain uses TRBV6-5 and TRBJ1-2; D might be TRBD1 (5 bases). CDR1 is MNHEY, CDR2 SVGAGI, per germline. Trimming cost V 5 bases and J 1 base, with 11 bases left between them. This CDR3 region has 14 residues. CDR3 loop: CASSPPGGNYGYTF. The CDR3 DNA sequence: TGTGCCAGCAGTCCCCCGGGGGGTAACTATGGCTACACCTTC.

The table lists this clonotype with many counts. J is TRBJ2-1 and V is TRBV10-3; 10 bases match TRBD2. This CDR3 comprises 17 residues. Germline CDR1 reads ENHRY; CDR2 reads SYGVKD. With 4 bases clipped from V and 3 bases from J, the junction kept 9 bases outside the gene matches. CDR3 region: CAISALGAGGDYNEQFF. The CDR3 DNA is TGTGCCATCAGTGCCCTCGGAGCGGGGGGGGACTACAATGAGCAGTTCTTC.

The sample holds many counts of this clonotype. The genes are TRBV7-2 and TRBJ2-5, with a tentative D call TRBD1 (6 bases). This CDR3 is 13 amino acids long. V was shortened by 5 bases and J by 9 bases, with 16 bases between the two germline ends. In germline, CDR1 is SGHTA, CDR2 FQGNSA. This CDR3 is CASSPGQRRAQYF. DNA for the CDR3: TGTGCCAGCAGCCCAGGACAGCGCAGGGCCCAGTACTTC.

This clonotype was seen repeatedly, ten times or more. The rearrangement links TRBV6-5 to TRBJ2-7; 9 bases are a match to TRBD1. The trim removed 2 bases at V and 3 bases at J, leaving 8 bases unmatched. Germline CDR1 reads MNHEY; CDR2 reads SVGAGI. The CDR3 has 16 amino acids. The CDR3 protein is CASSYAQGADGYEQYF. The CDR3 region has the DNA TGTGCCAGCAGTTACGCACAGGGGGCGGACGGCTACGAGCAGTACTTC.

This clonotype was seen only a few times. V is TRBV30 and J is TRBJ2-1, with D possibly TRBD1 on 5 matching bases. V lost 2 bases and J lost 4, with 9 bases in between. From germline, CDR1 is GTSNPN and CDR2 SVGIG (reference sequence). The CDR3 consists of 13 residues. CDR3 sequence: CAWSPGQYNEQFF. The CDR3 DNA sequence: TGTGCCTGGAGTCCAGGACAATACAATGAGCAGTTCTTC.

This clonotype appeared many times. CDR3 protein: CASRLAGFTDTQYF. As DNA, the CDR3 is TGTGCCAGCAGACTAGCGGGGTTCACAGATACGCAGTATTTT. The V call is TRBV6-2 or TRBV6-3, the J call TRBJ2-3; the match to TRBD2 covers 10 bases. Per the germline V gene, CDR1 is MNHEY and CDR2 is SVGEGT. V was pared by 6 bases and J by 2 bases, with 2 bases of the junction left unmatched. The CDR3 runs 14 residues.

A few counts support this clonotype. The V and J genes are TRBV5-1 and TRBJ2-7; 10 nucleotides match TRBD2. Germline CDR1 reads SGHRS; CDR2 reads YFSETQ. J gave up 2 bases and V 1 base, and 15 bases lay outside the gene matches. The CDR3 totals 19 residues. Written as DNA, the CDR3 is TGCGCCAGCAGCTTGAATTCCGGGACTAGCGCCTCCGGGGCCTACGAGCAGTACTTC. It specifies CASSLNSGTSASGAYEQYF.